This TCR beta chain was identified in a study of T cells in Graves' hyperthyroidism and ophthalmopathy. This CDR3 has 15 residues. Trimming at V came to 3 bases and at J to 2 bases, leaving 4 bases not matched to a gene. Germline CDR1 reads MNHEY; CDR2 reads SMNVEV (reference sequence). A remark on this clonotype: Its antigen is as yet unknown.

Calling Graves' hyperthyroidism stable meant ophthalmopathy did not progress within 18 months. Amplification yielded TCR beta CDR3 regions, with RNA transcripts as the source. The TCR CDR3 first-round RT-PCR relied on the HTBI primer set. From the multiplex PCR reads, TCRdb called clonotypes with MiXCR, one entry per CDR3 protein. This table holds 530,000 or so distinct CDR3 sequences, just over 45% found once. Notes on the study in general: A 13 V-J model separated ophthalmopathy from stable hyperthyroidism. Peripheral blood also featured most of the thyroid clonotypes expanded above 0.001.

This chain connects TRBV27 to TRBJ2-7; 10 nucleotides align to TRBD2. Input material: peripheral blood or thyroid tissue (not recorded which). This sequence was found in a woman aged 18-30 years with Graves' hyperthyroidism. This CDR3 is CASSFGTSVAYEQYF. The CDR3 DNA sequence: TGTGCCAGCAGTTTTGGGACTAGCGTAGCCTACGAGCAGTACTTC.